This is a list of T cell receptor beta chains from one sample in a study of blood T cells in healthy people across ages. From the 5' RACE reads, TCRdb called clonotypes with MiXCR, one entry per CDR3 protein. This table has 1.5 million to 2 million distinct CDR3 sequences, 28% appearing once. Material for sequencing was blood. The receptors originated from a young woman in good health. The CDR3 runs from the conserved cysteine through the conserved F or W. A D gene is named only where the DNA matches it firmly. Size is omitted from some rows. Given values are once, few, many or a class for expanded clones.

TRBV4-1	TRBJ2-7	NA	many	TGCGCCAGCAGCCTCAACGACAGGCAGGGCTCCTACGAGCAGTACTTC	CASSLNDRQGSYEQYF
TRBV6-2/TRBV6-3	TRBJ1-1	NA	few	TGTGCCAGCAGTTTCCGGCGGGTGACTGAAGCTTTCTTT	CASSFRRVTEAFF
TRBV7-6	TRBJ2-2	TRBD2	few	TGTGCCAGCAGCTTATGGGCGGGAGGTCGCCCCGGGGAGCTGTTTTTT	CASSLWAGGRPGELFF
TRBV7-2	TRBJ1-5	NA	many	TGTGCCAGCAGCCTACGCGGACAGCTTAATCAGCCCCAGCATTTT	CASSLRGQLNQPQHF
TRBV28	TRBJ2-1	TRBD2	NA	TGTGCCAGCAGTCCCCGACTAGCCTACTCCTACAATGAGCAGTTCTTC	CASSPRLAYSYNEQFF
TRBV10-3	TRBJ1-1	NA	NA	TGTGCCATCAGCCGCAATATCATGAACACTGAAGCTTTCTTT	CAISRNIMNTEAFF
TRBV2	TRBJ2-2	TRBD1	NA	TGTGCCAGCAGTGAAGGGGACAGGGGGACCGGGGAGCTGTTTTTT	CASSEGDRGTGELFF
TRBV7-3	TRBJ2-2	NA	NA	TGTGCCAGCATGCTTCAGGGACTGAACACCGGGGGGCTGTTTTTT	CASMLQGLNTGGLFF
TRBV7-2	TRBJ1-6	NA	few	TGTGCCAGCAGCTCCACCGGGGTGGTGGCTAATTCACCCCTCCACTTT	CASSSTGVVANSPLHF
TRBV5-1	TRBJ2-7	NA	many	TGCGCCAGCAGCTTGGTTGGCGGCCGCGGCAACGAGCAGTACTTC	CASSLVGGRGNEQYF
TRBV5-1	TRBJ2-5	TRBD1	few	TGTGCCAGCAGCTGGGGACAGGGGGCGCAGGAGACCCAGTACTTC	CASSWGQGAQETQYF
TRBV29-1	TRBJ1-4	NA	NA	TGCAGCGTTCCCCCCCCCGGGGGACTCGGGGAAAAACTGTTTTTT	CSVPPPGGLGEKLFF
TRBV18	TRBJ2-3	NA	few	TGTGCCAGCTCACCAAGCACTAGCTCCTCGAGAGTGGATACGCAGTATTTT	CASSPSTSSSRVDTQYF
TRBV27	TRBJ2-7	NA	few	TGTGCCAGCAGTCCGCCGGGTCCAAAGTGGCCCTACGAGCAGTACTTC	CASSPPGPKWPYEQYF
TRBV12-3/TRBV12-4	TRBJ2-4	TRBD1	NA	TGTGCCAGCACCCCTCGACAGGGGGATGAGCAGTACTTC	CASTPRQGDEQYF
TRBV5-1	TRBJ2-5	TRBD2	once	TGCGCCAGCACCTGGGGTGCTAGCGGGGAGAGAGAGACCCAGTACTTC	CASTWGASGERETQYF
TRBV12-5	TRBJ2-2	TRBD1	NA	TGCGCTAGTGGACAAAAACACGCCCCTGGGACAGGGGGTCTCGGGGAGCTGTTTTTT	CASGQKHAPGTGGLGELFF
TRBV5-4	TRBJ2-7	TRBD1	NA	TGTGCCAGCAGCGCCTCCCGGACAGGAGCCAGCTACGAGCAGTACTTC	CASSASRTGASYEQYF
TRBV20-1	TRBJ2-7	TRBD1	NA	TGCAGTGCTGGCCCGACGGGCAGGGGGTCCGAGCAGTACTTC	CSAGPTGRGSEQYF
TRBV7-2	TRBJ1-2	TRBD1	few	TGTGCCAGCAGCCCGATGACAGGGGGGCGCGGCTACACCTTC	CASSPMTGGRGYTF
TRBV10-3	TRBJ2-1	NA	NA	TGTGCCATCAGTGAGGGGTTGGGGGGGCCGGGTAATGAGCAGTTCTTC	CAISEGLGGPGNEQFF
TRBV6-4	TRBJ2-7	NA	NA	TGTGCCAGCAGTGACGTAGGGGCGCCGTATAATGAGCAGTACTTC	CASSDVGAPYNEQYF
TRBV9	TRBJ1-1	NA	few	TGTGCCAGCAGCGTAGAGGGGGTGTCTGAAGCTTTCTTT	CASSVEGVSEAFF
TRBV5-1	TRBJ2-1	TRBD2	NA	TGCGCCAGCAGCGCCGGGACTAGCGGGAGGAAGTGGTTCTTC	CASSAGTSGRKWFF
TRBV11-2	TRBJ2-1	NA	NA	TGTGCCAGCAGCCCCCGATCGGGATTTAACAATAAGCAGTTCTTC	CASSPRSGFNNKQFF
TRBV7-9	TRBJ2-1	NA	NA	TGTGCCAGCAGCTCCCCCGGGTTCACCCGGGCTGAGCAGTTCTTC	CASSSPGFTRAEQFF
TRBV15	TRBJ1-1	NA	many	TGTGCCACCAGTACTGGGACTTGGGCTTTCTTT	CATSTGTWAFF
TRBV5-1	TRBJ2-4	NA	NA	TGCGCCAGCAGCTCCGGAGCCAGTGGCAAAAACATTCAGTACTTC	CASSSGASGKNIQYF
TRBV28	TRBJ2-2	NA	NA	TGTGCCAGCAGGTCAACTAACACCGGGGAGCTGTTTTTT	CASRSTNTGELFF
TRBV14	TRBJ2-1	TRBD2	NA	TGTGCCAGCAGCCAAGGGACTAGCGTCTACAATGAGCAGTTCTTC	CASSQGTSVYNEQFF
TRBV5-1	TRBJ1-1	NA	NA	TGCGCCAGCAGCTTGGAAGGGGTCGCGAACACTGAAGCTTTCTTT	CASSLEGVANTEAFF
TRBV27	TRBJ2-1	NA	NA	TGTGCCAGCAGCAAGATGAGCTCCTACAATGAGCAGTTCTTC	CASSKMSSYNEQFF
TRBV2	TRBJ2-5	TRBD2	few	TGTGCCAGCAGTTCGACTAGCGGGGTCCAAGAGACCCAGTACTTC	CASSSTSGVQETQYF
TRBV7-8	TRBJ2-3	TRBD2	few	TGTGCCAGCAGCTCCGGGACTATAGAGGCCACGCAGTATTTT	CASSSGTIEATQYF
TRBV25-1	TRBJ2-7	NA	NA	TGTGCCACAACAGGTCCTCTCTCCTACGAGCAGTACTTC	CATTGPLSYEQYF
TRBV11-2	TRBJ1-2	TRBD1	NA	TGTGCCGGCAGCTTCGACAAGGGACAGTTCGCCTATGGCTACACCTTC	CAGSFDKGQFAYGYTF
TRBV4-1	TRBJ1-1	TRBD1	NA	TGCGCCAGCAGCCAAACAACAGGGGCGCGGGCTGAAGCTTTCTTT	CASSQTTGARAEAFF
TRBV14	TRBJ2-5	NA	few	TGTGCCAGCAGTAAAGTGAGACAACAAGAGACCCAGTACTTC	CASSKVRQQETQYF
TRBV4-1	TRBJ2-1	TRBD2	few	TGCGCCAGCAGCCGAGGACTAGCGGGGGGTCGAGACTACAATGAGCAGTTCTTC	CASSRGLAGGRDYNEQFF
TRBV7-2	TRBJ1-5	NA	NA	TGTGCCAGCAGCGTGACTTACCGGGACCCGAGCAGGCATTTT	CASSVTYRDPSRHF
TRBV12-3/TRBV12-4	TRBJ1-5	TRBD1	NA	TGTGCCAGCACCCGACAGGGGCGGAACAATCAGCCCCAGCATTTT	CASTRQGRNNQPQHF
TRBV9	TRBJ2-3	NA	many	TGTGCCAGCAGCGACCGTTGGGCAGATACGCAGTATTTT	CASSDRWADTQYF
TRBV5-1	TRBJ2-7	TRBD2	NA	TGCGCCAGCAGCTTGGGGACTAGTCTCTCCGAGCAGTACTTC	CASSLGTSLSEQYF
TRBV20-1	TRBJ2-5	NA	many	TGCAGTGCTCCGAGCCCTAGTTTAGAGACCCAGTACTTC	CSAPSPSLETQYF
TRBV6-6	TRBJ1-5	TRBD1	NA	TGTGCCAGCAGCTCCTCGGACAGGGGGAGCAATCAGCCCCAGCATTTT	CASSSSDRGSNQPQHF
TRBV7-9	TRBJ1-1	NA	NA	TGTGCCAGCAGCCTCAAAAAGGTTGTCACTGAAGCTTTCTTT	CASSLKKVVTEAFF
TRBV7-2	TRBJ2-1	TRBD2	many	TGTGCCAGCAGCTCGCGGGAGAGATCCTACAATGAGCAGTTCTTC	CASSSRERSYNEQFF
TRBV5-1	TRBJ2-7	NA	NA	TGCGCCAGCAGCTTGGGGATCGGCTCCTACGAGCAGTACTTC	CASSLGIGSYEQYF
TRBV18	TRBJ2-7	NA	NA	TGTGCCGGCTCACCATCGCAGGCACCTTCGAACGAGCAGTACTTC	CAGSPSQAPSNEQYF
TRBV12-3/TRBV12-4	TRBJ2-3	NA	NA	TGTGCCAGCAGGCGCGCAGATGCGCAGTATTTT	CASRRADAQYF
TRBV9	TRBJ2-7	TRBD2	many	TGTGCCAGCAGCGATCAGATAACTAGCGGGGTCTACGAGCAGTACTTC	CASSDQITSGVYEQYF
TRBV20-1	TRBJ2-7	NA	few	TGCAGTGCTAGGTCCCGGCAGTCAAGCTCCTACGAGCAGTACTTC	CSARSRQSSSYEQYF
TRBV7-3	TRBJ2-5	NA	many	TGTGCCAGCAGCCTCACAGGGGGGGAAGAGACCCAGTACTTC	CASSLTGGEETQYF